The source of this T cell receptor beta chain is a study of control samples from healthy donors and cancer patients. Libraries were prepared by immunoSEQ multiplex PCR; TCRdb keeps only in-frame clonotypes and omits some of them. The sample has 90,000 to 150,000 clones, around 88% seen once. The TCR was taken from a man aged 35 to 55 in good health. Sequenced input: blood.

This CDR3 reads CASSLSGNGYTF. The CDR3 coding sequence is TGTGCCAGCAGCTTATCAGGGAATGGCTACACCTTC. The chain joins TRBV7-9 to TRBJ1-2, with a tentative D call TRBD1 (5 bases). Deletions cut 2 bases from V and 6 bases from J, with 7 bases between. The CDR3 consists of 12 residues. The germline V gene encodes CDR1 SEHNR and CDR2 FQNEAQ (reference sequence).